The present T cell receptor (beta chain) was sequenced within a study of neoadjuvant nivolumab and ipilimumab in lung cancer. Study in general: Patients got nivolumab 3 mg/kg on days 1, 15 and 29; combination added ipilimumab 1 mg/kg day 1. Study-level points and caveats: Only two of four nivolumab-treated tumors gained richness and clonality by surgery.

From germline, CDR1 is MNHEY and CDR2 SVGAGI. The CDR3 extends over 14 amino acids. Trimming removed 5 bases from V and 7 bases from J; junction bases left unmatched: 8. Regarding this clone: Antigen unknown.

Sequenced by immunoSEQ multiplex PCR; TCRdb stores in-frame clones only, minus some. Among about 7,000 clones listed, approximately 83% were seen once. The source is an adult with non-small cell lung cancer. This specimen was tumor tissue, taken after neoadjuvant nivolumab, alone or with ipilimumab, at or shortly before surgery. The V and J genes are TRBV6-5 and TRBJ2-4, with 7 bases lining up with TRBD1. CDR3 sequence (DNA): TGTGCCAGCAGTGCTCTCGAGGGGGCTAACATTCAGTACTTC. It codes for CASSALEGANIQYF.